These 10 T cell receptor beta chains were all obtained from the same sample, sequenced in a study of cytomegalovirus exposure and HLA in healthy donors. The PCR had 60 Vbeta and 13 Jbeta primers. TCRdb keeps only in-frame clones here, not all; method: immunoSEQ multiplex PCR. The data contain under 200,000 clones, approximately 81% of them singletons. Sequencing input: PBMCs. These receptors all stem from a young man in good health and CMV-seronegative.

The chain employs TRBV7-2 and TRBJ1-5; D is unclear. This CDR3 is built from 13 residues. Germline V lookup: CDR1 SGHTA, CDR2 FQGNSA. V dropped 5 bases and J dropped 9 bases, with 14 bases sitting between them. Here the CDR3 DNA reads TGTGCCAGCAGCCCGACGGTCCTAGGGCCCCAGCATTTT. Its protein product is CASSPTVLGPQHF.

The chain carries TRBV7-6 and TRBJ2-7; 7 bases match TRBD1. CDR3 length: 14 amino acids. Per germline, CDR1 SGHVS and CDR2 FNYEAQ. With V trimmed by 2 bases and J by 5 bases, 6 bases remained unmatched. The CDR3 spells CASSLTPGGDEQYF. Here the CDR3 DNA reads TGTGCCAGCAGCTTAACCCCAGGGGGTGACGAGCAGTACTTC.

This clone was counted only a few times. The rearrangement links TRBV9 to TRBJ1-3; D is ambiguous. The V gene's germline CDR1 is SGDLS and CDR2 YYNGEE. The V gene lost 0 bases and the J gene lost 3 bases, with 10 bases spanning the gap. The CDR3 has 15 residues. CDR3 sequence (DNA): TGTGCCAGCAGCGTAGTGTCAGAACATGGAAACACCATATATTTT. Amino acids: CASSVVSEHGNTIYF. Looking up the rest from reference TRBV9 and TRBJ1-3 gives the full variable domain: DSGVTQTPKHLITATGQRVTLRCSPRSGDLSVYWYQQSLDQGLQFLIQYYNGEERAKGNILERFSAQQFPDLHSELNLSSLELGDSALYFCASSVVSEHGNTIYFGEGSWLTVV.

Concerning this clone itself: Other DNA sequences in this sample translate to the same CDR3. Here the CDR3 reads CASSLDRGYGYTF. Written as DNA, the CDR3 is TGTGCCAGCAGTCTGGACAGGGGCTATGGCTACACCTTC. The chain couples TRBV27 to TRBJ1-2; 9 bases match TRBD1. This CDR3 has 13 residues. The V gene's germline CDR1 is MNHEY and CDR2 SMNVEV (reference sequence). V gave up 5 bases and J gave up 4 bases; unmatched junction bases: 2.

This chain links TRBV29-1 with TRBJ2-3, with 10 bases fitting TRBD1. Losses at the gene ends were 5 bases for V and 7 bases for J; bases not matched to a gene: 9. The CDR3 sequence is 14 residues long. Germline V gene data show CDR1 as SQVTM and CDR2 as ANQGSEA. This chain's CDR3 is CSVRTGGGTHTQYF. The DNA of the CDR3 is TGCAGCGTTCGGACAGGGGGGGGGACGCATACGCAGTATTTT.

The chain recombines TRBV28 with TRBJ2-1; perhaps TRBD1 as D (7 bases). Trimming removed 6 bases from V and 0 bases from J, with 15 bases in between. Looked up from germline, CDR1 is MDHEN and CDR2 is SYDVKM. There are 16 residues in the CDR3. In DNA, the CDR3 is TGTGCCAGCAGATCAGGGGGGTCCAGCTCCTACAATGAGCAGTTCTTC. Translating it yields CASRSGGSSSYNEQFF.

This clone came up a few times. The V call is TRBV28, the J call TRBJ2-5; 9 nucleotides line up with TRBD2. After removal of 6 bases from V and 5 bases from J, the junction contained 13 bases not matched to a gene. The CDR3 runs to 16 residues. CDR1 and CDR2 from the germline V gene are MDHEN and SYDVKM. The CDR3 region is CASSRTAAGGRETQYF. For the CDR3, the DNA is TGTGCCAGCAGCCGGACCGCGGCGGGGGGGCGGGAGACCCAGTACTTC.

The rearrangement links TRBV9 to TRBJ1-1; a weak D match, TRBD1 (5 bases). This CDR3 is built from 15 residues. Germline lookup yields CDR1 SGDLS and CDR2 YYNGEE. Trimming took off 0 bases at V and 4 bases at J, with 13 bases between the two ends. Here the CDR3 DNA reads TGTGCCAGCAGCGTAGGGAGGGAGGGGAGCACTGAAGCTTTCTTT. This codes for CASSVGREGSTEAFF. Variable domain in full (rest from reference TRBV9 and TRBJ1-1): DSGVTQTPKHLITATGQRVTLRCSPRSGDLSVYWYQQSLDQGLQFLIQYYNGEERAKGNILERFSAQQFPDLHSELNLSSLELGDSALYFCASSVGREGSTEAFFGQGTRLTVV.

This rearrangement joins TRBV6-6 to TRBJ2-3, with 9 bases lining up with TRBD2. This CDR3 spans 16 amino acids. Germline trimming cut 5 bases from V and 0 bases from J; bases unmatched to any gene: 6. CDR1 is MNHNY and CDR2 is SVGAGI in the germline V gene (reference sequence). Here the CDR3 reads CASSRLAGYSTDTQYF. The CDR3 DNA reads TGTGCCAGCAGTCGGCTAGCGGGATACAGCACAGATACGCAGTATTTT.

In its sample, this clone was seen a few times. The chain employs TRBV28 and TRBJ1-4, with TRBD1 matching 9 bases. CDR3 length equals 15 residues. Germline V gene lookup returns CDR1 MDHEN and CDR2 SYDVKM. V was pared by 4 bases and J by 8 bases, with 8 bases of the junction left unmatched. The CDR3 sequence is CASSSPGTGHEKLFF. CDR3 sequence (DNA): TGTGCCAGCAGTTCCCCCGGGACAGGGCACGAAAAACTGTTTTTT.